The rows below give T cell receptor beta chains drawn from one sample of a study of TIL therapy for anti-PD-1-resistant metastatic lung cancer. Sequencing used immunoSEQ multiplex PCR; TCRdb keeps in-frame clones, though not all of them. The sample records about 60,000 clones, 80% to 90% being singletons. Sequencing used blood, obtained at baseline. These receptors originate from a person between 25 and 80 years old with non-small cell lung cancer. Both conserved end residues are part of each CDR3. The D gene is left open where the match is weak. Size is omitted from some rows. Given values are once, few, many or a class for expanded clones.

j_gene: TRBJ1-5
v_gene: TRBV6-1
abundance: .
d_gene: .
CDR3nt: TGTGCCAGCAGTGAATCCGGGGGTGTGCAGCCCCAGCATTTT
CDR3aa: CASSESGGVQPQHF

j_gene: TRBJ2-3
v_gene: TRBV4-1
abundance: .
d_gene: .
CDR3nt: TGCGCCAGCAGCCAAGCAACTCTCGGGACTGATCAAATGGATACGCAGTATTTT
CDR3aa: CASSQATLGTDQMDTQYF

j_gene: TRBJ1-4
v_gene: TRBV3-1/TRBV3-2
abundance: .
d_gene: .
CDR3nt: TGTGCCAGCAGCCCAGCTCTGGGACGGACGGATGATGAAAAACTGTTTTTT
CDR3aa: CASSPALGRTDDEKLFF

j_gene: TRBJ1-3
v_gene: TRBV7-8
abundance: .
d_gene: .
CDR3nt: TGTGCCAGCAGCTTCATGCGGGTGATCCACGGACTCGCCCCTGGAAACACCATATATTTT
CDR3aa: CASSFMRVIHGLAPGNTIYF

j_gene: TRBJ2-3
v_gene: TRBV13
abundance: once
d_gene: .
CDR3nt: TGTGCCAGCAGCCTTTTCCAGAGCACAGATACGCAGTATTTT
CDR3aa: CASSLFQSTDTQYF

j_gene: TRBJ1-5
v_gene: TRBV3-1/TRBV3-2
abundance: .
d_gene: .
CDR3nt: TGTGCCAGCAGCCCAACCGCAAATCAGCCCCAGCATTTT
CDR3aa: CASSPTANQPQHF

j_gene: TRBJ1-6
v_gene: TRBV19
abundance: .
d_gene: TRBD1
CDR3nt: TGTGCCAGTAGTAGGGACAGGGGTGGTTCACCCCTCCACTTT
CDR3aa: CASSRDRGGSPLHF

j_gene: TRBJ2-1
v_gene: TRBV6-1
abundance: .
d_gene: TRBD1
CDR3nt: TGTGCCAGCAGTGAAACGGCAGGGGGCAGTGAGCAGTTCTTC
CDR3aa: CASSETAGGSEQFF

j_gene: TRBJ1-2
v_gene: TRBV5-1
abundance: .
d_gene: .
CDR3nt: TGCGCCAGTCAACGGAACAGTTTGATTCCCAACTATGGCTACACCTTC
CDR3aa: CASQRNSLIPNYGYTF

j_gene: TRBJ2-7
v_gene: TRBV5-1
abundance: few
d_gene: .
CDR3nt: TGCGCCAGCAGCTTGGATTACGAGCAGTACTTC
CDR3aa: CASSLDYEQYF

j_gene: TRBJ2-1
v_gene: TRBV20-1
abundance: once
d_gene: .
CDR3nt: TGCAGTGCTAGTTTTGAGGGGATATTCAATGAGCAGTTCTTC
CDR3aa: CSASFEGIFNEQFF

j_gene: TRBJ1-5
v_gene: TRBV5-5
abundance: .
d_gene: .
CDR3nt: TGTGCCAGCAGCTTGTACGAGACCGTTAATCAGCCCCAGCATTTT
CDR3aa: CASSLYETVNQPQHF

j_gene: TRBJ1-2
v_gene: TRBV29-1
abundance: .
d_gene: TRBD1
CDR3nt: TGCAGCGTTGAGAAACAGGGGGACTATGGCTACACCTTC
CDR3aa: CSVEKQGDYGYTF

j_gene: TRBJ2-1
v_gene: TRBV7-7
abundance: once
d_gene: .
CDR3nt: TGTGCCAGCGCCGACAGCAACAATGAGCAGTTCTTC
CDR3aa: CASADSNNEQFF

j_gene: TRBJ2-1
v_gene: TRBV27
abundance: .
d_gene: TRBD2
CDR3nt: TGTGCCAGCAGCTGGACTAGATCCTACAATGAGCAGTTCTTC
CDR3aa: CASSWTRSYNEQFF

j_gene: TRBJ1-1
v_gene: TRBV6-6
abundance: once
d_gene: TRBD1
CDR3nt: TGTGCCAGCAACGACAGGGTTGGCACTGAAGCTTTCTTT
CDR3aa: CASNDRVGTEAFF

j_gene: TRBJ2-5
v_gene: TRBV11-2
abundance: .
d_gene: TRBD1
CDR3nt: TGTGCCAGCAGACAGTCAGGGGGCGGAGAGACCCAGTACTTC
CDR3aa: CASRQSGGGETQYF

j_gene: TRBJ2-7
v_gene: TRBV27
abundance: .
d_gene: TRBD1
CDR3nt: TGTGCATCTAGACCCGGGACAGGAAGTACCTACGAGCAGTACTTC
CDR3aa: CASRPGTGSTYEQYF

j_gene: TRBJ1-1
v_gene: TRBV10-3
abundance: .
d_gene: .
CDR3nt: TGTGCCACACGGGTTTCCGCTAACACTGAAGCTTTCTTT
CDR3aa: CATRVSANTEAFF

j_gene: TRBJ1-5
v_gene: TRBV15
abundance: .
d_gene: TRBD1
CDR3nt: TGTGCCACCCAAATCGACAGGGGAATTCAGCCCCAGCATTTT
CDR3aa: CATQIDRGIQPQHF

j_gene: TRBJ2-6
v_gene: TRBV11-2
abundance: .
d_gene: .
CDR3nt: TGTGCCAGCAGCGAACGGGACCGTGGGGGGTGGTCTGGGGCCAACGTCCTGACTTTC
CDR3aa: CASSERDRGGWSGANVLTF

j_gene: TRBJ1-2
v_gene: TRBV9
abundance: .
d_gene: .
CDR3nt: TGTGCCAGCAGCGGCGCACAGGGAAACTATGGCTACACCTTC
CDR3aa: CASSGAQGNYGYTF

j_gene: TRBJ2-6
v_gene: TRBV6-6
abundance: .
d_gene: .
CDR3nt: TGTGCCAGCAGTTACTCACTGGGATCTGGGGCCAACGTCCTGACTTTC
CDR3aa: CASSYSLGSGANVLTF

j_gene: TRBJ2-1
v_gene: TRBV6-1
abundance: .
d_gene: TRBD2
CDR3nt: TGTGCCAGCAGTGAATGGACTAGCGGGGGGAAGGGCAATGAGCAGTTCTTC
CDR3aa: CASSEWTSGGKGNEQFF

j_gene: TRBJ1-5
v_gene: TRBV28
abundance: once
d_gene: .
CDR3nt: TGTGCCAGTCGACCGGGACAATCCAGCAATCAGCCCCAGCATTTT
CDR3aa: CASRPGQSSNQPQHF

j_gene: TRBJ1-1
v_gene: TRBV25-1
abundance: once
d_gene: .
CDR3nt: TGTGCCAGCAATGATGAATGGGACACTGAAGCTTTCTTT
CDR3aa: CASNDEWDTEAFF

j_gene: TRBJ2-1
v_gene: TRBV7-9
abundance: .
d_gene: .
CDR3nt: TGTGCCAGCAGCTTAGCTGGTCCCAGCCATATCTACAATGAGCAGTTCTTC
CDR3aa: CASSLAGPSHIYNEQFF

j_gene: TRBJ1-1
v_gene: TRBV19
abundance: .
d_gene: .
CDR3nt: TGTGCCAGTAGTTTCGACCACAGCAGGGTGAACACTGAAGCTTTCTTT
CDR3aa: CASSFDHSRVNTEAFF